The 20 T cell receptor beta chains given below trace back to one sample, sequenced in a study of CD8+ T cells in alopecia areata. This sample's treatment: oral pan-JAK inhibitor, 5-10 mg twice daily. Reverse transcribed after extraction, RNA yielded cDNA as the sequencing template. Sequencing used immunoSEQ multiplex PCR; TCRdb keeps in-frame clones, though not all of them. Of roughly 180,000 clones in the sample, 53% were seen once. Source: CD8+ T cells sorted from blood, taken at week 24, from a patient treated with tofacitinib. These receptor sequences come from a human donor with alopecia areata.

The CDR3 region is CASSVGGQGAYEQYF. CDR3 sequence (DNA): TGTGCCAGCAGCGTAGGAGGACAAGGAGCCTACGAGCAGTACTTC. V usage is TRBV9 and J usage is TRBJ2-7; D is perhaps TRBD1 (5 bases). Germline V gene sequence: CDR1 SGDLS, CDR2 YYNGEE. The CDR3 sequence is 15 residues long. V was cut by 0 bases and J by 2 bases, with 12 bases left in between. The full variable domain, with the rest looked up from reference TRBV9 and TRBJ2-7, is DSGVTQTPKHLITATGQRVTLRCSPRSGDLSVYWYQQSLDQGLQFLIQYYNGEERAKGNILERFSAQQFPDLHSELNLSSLELGDSALYFCASSVGGQGAYEQYFGPGTRLTVT.

The V call is TRBV6-6, the J call TRBJ2-2; tentative D call: TRBD1 (6 bases). Trimming pared 4 bases from V and 4 bases from J, leaving 16 bases between. This CDR3 spans 16 amino acids. Germline CDR1 MNHNY, CDR2 SVGAGI (reference sequence). DNA for the CDR3: TGTGCCAGCAGTTTCCGACAGGTCTCGGGCACCGGGGAGCTGTTTTTT. It translates to CASSFRQVSGTGELFF.

The rearrangement links TRBV6-5 to TRBJ2-3, with D perhaps being TRBD1 or TRBD2 (5 bases each). There are 15 residues in the CDR3. V was shortened by 5 bases and J by 0 bases, with 12 bases between the two germline ends. The V gene's germline CDR1 is MNHEY and CDR2 SVGAGI. CDR3 in amino acids: CASSASGPSTDTQYF. The CDR3, as DNA: TGTGCCAGCAGTGCTTCGGGACCCAGCACAGATACGCAGTATTTT.

The V gene is TRBV27, the J gene TRBJ1-1; no reliable D call. The CDR3 is 10 residues long. V was cut by 8 bases and J by 2 bases, with 3 bases left in between. The germline CDR1 and CDR2 sequences are MNHEY and SMNVEV (reference sequence). This chain's CDR3 is CASSNTEAFF. CDR3 nucleotides: TGTGCCAGCTCCAACACTGAAGCTTTCTTT.

Worth noting for this clone: Other DNA sequences in this sample translate to the same CDR3. The chain has TRBV29-1 and TRBJ2-3; D is unclear. The length of the CDR3 is 13 residues. The V gene lost 3 bases and the J gene lost 2 bases, with 9 bases spanning the gap. Germline CDR1 and CDR2: SQVTM and ANQGSEA. DNA of the CDR3: TGCAGCGTTGATGGTCCCAACACAGATACGCAGTATTTT. This sequence encodes CSVDGPNTDTQYF.

This rearrangement joins TRBV14 to TRBJ1-1, with no clear D. Germline V gives CDR1 SGHDN, CDR2 FVKESK. This CDR3 comprises 13 residues. The ends were cut back, 2 bases at V and 2 bases at J, with 6 bases in the middle. CDR3 coding DNA: TGTGCCAGCAGCCAAATCCATAACACTGAAGCTTTCTTT. It codes for CASSQIHNTEAFF. The full variable domain, in which reference TRBV14 and TRBJ1-1 provide the parts outside the CDR3, is EAGVTQFPSHSVIEKGQTVTLRCDPISGHDNLYWYRRVMGKEIKFLLHFVKESKQDESGMPNNRFLAERTGGTYSTLKVQPAELEDSGVYFCASSQIHNTEAFFGQGTRLTVV.

The chain employs TRBV19 and TRBJ1-5; TRBD1 might be the D (5 bases). Trimming left V 9 bases short and J 1 base short, with 19 bases between. Germline assignment: CDR1 LNHDA and CDR2 SQIVND (reference sequence). The CDR3 sequence is 16 residues long. The CDR3 sequence is CASHWTSGGSNQPQHF. The DNA for the CDR3 is TGTGCCAGCCATTGGACATCCGGGGGGAGCAATCAGCCCCAGCATTTT.

V gene TRBV2 combines with J gene TRBJ1-1; D unclear. Germline values: CDR1 SNHLY, CDR2 FYNNEI. The CDR3 consists of 13 residues. The ends were cut back, 6 bases at V and 0 bases at J, with 8 bases in the middle. The CDR3, as DNA: TGTGCCAGCAGCCCACCGATGAACACTGAAGCTTTCTTT. Its protein product is CASSPPMNTEAFF.

The chain joins TRBV14 to TRBJ2-1; a possible D gene is TRBD2 (7 bases). The CDR3 totals 17 residues. Looked up from germline, CDR1 is SGHDN and CDR2 is FVKESK. V lost 4 bases, J lost 2 bases, and 18 bases lay in between. CDR3 nucleotides: TGTGCCAGCAGCCTACTCGGGGGGCTTGAAACCTACAATGAGCAGTTCTTC. It codes for CASSLLGGLETYNEQFF.

Here the CDR3 reads CASSQGRVAEQYF. CDR3 sequence (DNA): TGCGCCAGCAGCCAGGGCAGGGTCGCCGAGCAGTACTTC. This chain connects TRBV4-3 to TRBJ2-7; maybe TRBD1 (5 bases). The V end was cut by 3 bases, the J end by 6 bases, with 12 bases between. The CDR3 consists of 13 residues. Germline-derived CDR1 and CDR2 are LGHNA and YSLEER.

J is TRBJ2-1 and V is TRBV6-5, with 7 bases that match TRBD1. Germline-derived CDR1 and CDR2 are MNHEY and SVGAGI. Trimming at V came to 5 bases and at J to 5 bases, leaving 6 bases not matched to a gene. CDR3 length equals 14 residues. The CDR3 DNA is TGTGCCAGCAGTGCCGGGACAGCCCACAATGAGCAGTTCTTC. Its protein is CASSAGTAHNEQFF.

V gene TRBV4-3 combines with J gene TRBJ1-6; unclear D gene. CDR3 length: 15 residues. The V gene lost 1 base and the J gene lost 5 bases, with 9 bases spanning the gap. Germline lookup yields CDR1 LGHNA and CDR2 YSLEER. The CDR3 sequence is CASSQVFGNNSPLHF. The CDR3 DNA is TGCGCCAGCAGCCAAGTATTCGGGAATAATTCACCCCTCCACTTT.

Only one count was recorded for this clone. The V call is TRBV5-1, the J call TRBJ1-1, with D unresolved. V lost 7 bases and J lost 6, with 10 bases in between. Germline CDR1 and CDR2: SGHRS and YFSETQ. There are 11 residues in the CDR3. DNA for the CDR3: TGCGCCAGCCGCGAGCGCGCTGAAGCTTTCTTT. Protein: CASRERAEAFF.

J is TRBJ2-1 and V is TRBV11-2, with D possibly matching TRBD2 (5 bases). CDR3 length equals 13 residues. Trimming removed 5 bases at V and 5 bases at J, with 10 bases between. Germline V gives CDR1 SGHAT, CDR2 FQNNGV. The CDR3 DNA reads as TGTGCCAGCAGCCGAAGGACTGACAATGAGCAGTTCTTC. Its translation: CASSRRTDNEQFF.

J is TRBJ2-3 and V is TRBV30; weak D call: TRBD2 (6 bases). Germline V lookup: CDR1 GTSNPN, CDR2 SVGIG (reference sequence). CDR3 length equals 14 residues. Trimming pared 0 bases from V and 9 bases from J, leaving 16 bases between. CDR3 sequence (DNA): TGTGCCTGGAGTGTGGCTATGGGGGAGGACACGCAGTATTTT. Translated: CAWSVAMGEDTQYF. Using reference TRBV30 and TRBJ2-3 for the parts outside the CDR3, the full variable domain is SQTIHQWPATLVQPVGSPLSLECTVEGTSNPNLYWYRQAAGRGLQLLFYSVGIGQISSEVPQNLSASRPQDRQFILSSKKLLLSDSGFYLCAWSVAMGEDTQYFGPGTRLTVL.

CDR3 amino acids: CSAGTDEQFF. As DNA, the CDR3 is TGCAGCGCCGGGACGGATGAGCAGTTCTTC. The chain joins TRBV29-1 to TRBJ2-1; possibly TRBD1 or TRBD2 for D (5 bases each). The CDR3 has 10 residues. V gave up 7 bases and J gave up 8 bases, with 9 bases separating them. CDR1 is SQVTM and CDR2 is ANQGSEA in the germline V gene.

This clone has just a few counts. V usage is TRBV7-9 and J usage is TRBJ2-7, with D possibly matching TRBD2 (7 bases). There are 12 residues in the CDR3. V lost 9 bases and J 2 bases, leaving 11 bases between the germline ends. Germline values: CDR1 SEHNR, CDR2 FQNEAQ (reference sequence). CDR3 loop: CASAGGPYEQYF. The CDR3, as DNA: TGTGCCAGTGCCGGGGGGCCCTACGAGCAGTACTTC.

This sequence joins TRBV7-9 and TRBJ2-6, with D hard to call. The germline CDR1 and CDR2 sequences are SEHNR and FQNEAQ (reference sequence). This CDR3 is built from 17 residues. V was shortened by 1 base and J by 0 bases, with 10 bases between the two germline ends. CDR3 coding DNA: TGTGCCAGCAGCTTAGACGCCAGCCTCTCTGGGGCCAACGTCCTGACTTTC. It is translated as CASSLDASLSGANVLTF. The full variable domain, its missing parts supplied by reference TRBV7-9 and TRBJ2-6, is DTGVSQNPRHKITKRGQNVTFRCDPISEHNRLYWYRQTLGQGPEFLTYFQNEAQLEKSRLLSDRFSAERPKGSFSTLEIQRTEQGDSAMYLCASSLDASLSGANVLTFGAGSRLTVL.

As regards this clone: Additional DNA sequences in this sample encode the identical CDR3. V and J are TRBV5-6 and TRBJ2-2; D is uncertain. V dropped 0 bases and J dropped 0 bases, with 3 bases sitting between them. CDR1 SGHDT and CDR2 YYEEEE come from the germline V gene. This CDR3 has 14 residues. The CDR3 DNA is TGTGCCAGCAGCTTGGCTGCGAACACCGGGGAGCTGTTTTTT. This codes for CASSLAANTGELFF.

The genes are TRBV7-6 and TRBJ1-1; D is perhaps TRBD1 (5 bases). CDR3 length: 15 residues. Germline CDR1 and CDR2: SGHVS and FNYEAQ. V dropped 0 bases and J dropped 2 bases, with 10 bases sitting between them. The CDR3 spells CASSLAGDGNTEAFF. The CDR3 DNA reads TGTGCCAGCAGCTTAGCTGGGGACGGCAACACTGAAGCTTTCTTT.